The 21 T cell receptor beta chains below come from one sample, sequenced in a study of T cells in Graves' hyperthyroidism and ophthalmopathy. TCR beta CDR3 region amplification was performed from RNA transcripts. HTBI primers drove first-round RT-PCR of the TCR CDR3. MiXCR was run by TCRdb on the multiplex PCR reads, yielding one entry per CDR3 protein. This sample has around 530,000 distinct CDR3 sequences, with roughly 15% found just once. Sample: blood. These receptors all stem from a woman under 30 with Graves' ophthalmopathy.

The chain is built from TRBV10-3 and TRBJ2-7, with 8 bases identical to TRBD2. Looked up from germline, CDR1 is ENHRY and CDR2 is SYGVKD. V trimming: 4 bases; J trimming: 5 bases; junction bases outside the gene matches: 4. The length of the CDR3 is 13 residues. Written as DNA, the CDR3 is TGTGCCATCAGTGCGAGCGGGAGCAACGAGCAGTACTTC. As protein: CAISASGSNEQYF.

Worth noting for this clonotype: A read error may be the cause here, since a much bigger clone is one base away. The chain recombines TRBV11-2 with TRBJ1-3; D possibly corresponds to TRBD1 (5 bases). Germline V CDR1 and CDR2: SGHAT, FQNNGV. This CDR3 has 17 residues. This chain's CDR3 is CASSSSGNPISGYTIYF. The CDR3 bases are TGTGCCAGCAGCTCTTCAGGGAATCCGATCTCTGGATACACCATATATTTT. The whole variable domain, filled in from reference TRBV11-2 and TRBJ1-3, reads EAGVAQSPRYKIIEKRQSVAFWCNPISGHATLYWYQQILGQGPKLLIQFQNNGVVDDSQLPKDRFSAERLKGVDSTLKIQPAKLEDSAVYLCASSSSGNPISGYTIYFGEGSWLTVV.

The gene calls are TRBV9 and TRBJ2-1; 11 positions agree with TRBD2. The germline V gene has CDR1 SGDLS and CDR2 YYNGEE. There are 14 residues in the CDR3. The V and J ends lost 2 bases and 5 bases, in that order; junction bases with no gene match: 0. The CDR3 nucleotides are TGTGCCAGCAGCGTTAGCGGGAGGGACAATGAGCAGTTCTTC. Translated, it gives CASSVSGRDNEQFF.

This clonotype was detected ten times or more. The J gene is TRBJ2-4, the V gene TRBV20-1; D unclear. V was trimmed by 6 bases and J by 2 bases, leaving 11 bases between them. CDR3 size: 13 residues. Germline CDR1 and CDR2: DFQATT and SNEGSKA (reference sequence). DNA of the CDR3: TGCAGTGCGGCGCTGGGCCCCAAAAACATTCAGTACTTC. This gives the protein CSAALGPKNIQYF.

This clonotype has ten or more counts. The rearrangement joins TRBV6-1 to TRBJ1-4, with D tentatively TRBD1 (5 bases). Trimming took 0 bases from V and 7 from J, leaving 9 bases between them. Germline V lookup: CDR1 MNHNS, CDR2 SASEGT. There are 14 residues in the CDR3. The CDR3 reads CASSEAQGVEKLFF. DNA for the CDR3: TGTGCCAGCAGTGAAGCGCAAGGGGTTGAAAAACTGTTTTTT.

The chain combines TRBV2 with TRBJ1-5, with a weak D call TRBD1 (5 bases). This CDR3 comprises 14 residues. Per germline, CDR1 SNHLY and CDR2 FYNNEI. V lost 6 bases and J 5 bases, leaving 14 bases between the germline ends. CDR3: CASRFGSRDQPQHF. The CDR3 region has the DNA TGTGCCAGCAGGTTCGGGTCCAGGGATCAGCCCCAGCATTTT.

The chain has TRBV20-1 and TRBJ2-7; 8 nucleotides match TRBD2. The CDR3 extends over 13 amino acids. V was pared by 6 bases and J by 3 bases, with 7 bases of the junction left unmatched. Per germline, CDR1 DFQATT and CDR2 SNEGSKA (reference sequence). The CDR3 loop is CSAEPGGSYEQYF. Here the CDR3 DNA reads TGCAGTGCGGAGCCGGGGGGGAGCTACGAGCAGTACTTC.

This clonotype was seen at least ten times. CDR3 sequence reads: CASSYGGTANYGYTF. CDR3 DNA sequence: TGTGCCAGCAGTTACGGGGGGACAGCTAACTATGGCTACACCTTC. The gene calls are TRBV6-5 and TRBJ1-2; 7 bases line up with TRBD1. With 2 bases clipped from V and 0 bases from J, the junction kept 3 bases outside the gene matches. Germline V gene lookup returns CDR1 MNHEY and CDR2 SVGAGI. The CDR3 sequence is 15 residues long.

CDR3 in DNA: TGTGCCAGCAGCTTGGGACCGGGTACGAAGCAGTACTTC. It encodes CASSLGPGTKQYF. This sequence joins TRBV5-6 and TRBJ2-7, with D unclear. V lost 0 bases and J 8 bases, leaving 12 bases between the germline ends. CDR3 length: 13 residues. The germline V gene encodes CDR1 SGHDT and CDR2 YYEEEE.

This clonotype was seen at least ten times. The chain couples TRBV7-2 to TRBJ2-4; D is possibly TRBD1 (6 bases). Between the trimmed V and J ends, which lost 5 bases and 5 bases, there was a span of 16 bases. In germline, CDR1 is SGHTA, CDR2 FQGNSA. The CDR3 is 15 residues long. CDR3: CASSPPQGSQNIQYF. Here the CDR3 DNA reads TGTGCCAGCAGCCCTCCACAGGGATCCCAAAACATTCAGTACTTC.

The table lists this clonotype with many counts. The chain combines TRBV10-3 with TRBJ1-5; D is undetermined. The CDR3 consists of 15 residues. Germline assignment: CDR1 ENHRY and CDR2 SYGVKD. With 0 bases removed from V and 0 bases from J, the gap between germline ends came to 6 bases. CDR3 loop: CAISESGSSNQPQHF. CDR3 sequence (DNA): TGTGCCATCAGTGAGTCTGGAAGTAGCAATCAGCCCCAGCATTTT.

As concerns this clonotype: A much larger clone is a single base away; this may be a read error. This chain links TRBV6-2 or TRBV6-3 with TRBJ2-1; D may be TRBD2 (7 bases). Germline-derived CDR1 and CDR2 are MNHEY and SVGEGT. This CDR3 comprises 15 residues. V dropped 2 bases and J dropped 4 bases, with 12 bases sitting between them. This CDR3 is CASSYGRGGYNEQFF. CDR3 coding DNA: TGTGCCAGCAGTTACGGCAGGGGAGGGTACAATGAGCAGTTCTTC.

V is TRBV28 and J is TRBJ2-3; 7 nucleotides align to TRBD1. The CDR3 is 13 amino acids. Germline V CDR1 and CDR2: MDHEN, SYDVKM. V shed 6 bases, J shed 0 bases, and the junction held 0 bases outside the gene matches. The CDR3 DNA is TGTGCCAGCAGGGACAGGAGCACAGATACGCAGTATTTT. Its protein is CASRDRSTDTQYF.

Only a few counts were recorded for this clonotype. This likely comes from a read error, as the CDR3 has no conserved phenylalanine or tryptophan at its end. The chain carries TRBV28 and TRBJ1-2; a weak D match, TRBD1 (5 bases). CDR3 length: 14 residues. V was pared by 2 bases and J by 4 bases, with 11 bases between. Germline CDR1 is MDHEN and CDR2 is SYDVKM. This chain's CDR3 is CASSLRGSSYGYTL. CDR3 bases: TGTGCCAGCAGTTTACGGGGGTCGTCCTATGGCTACACCCTC.

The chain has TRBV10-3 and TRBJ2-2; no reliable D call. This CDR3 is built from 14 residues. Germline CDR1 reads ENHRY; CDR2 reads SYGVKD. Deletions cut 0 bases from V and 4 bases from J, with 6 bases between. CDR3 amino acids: CAISESGGTGELFF. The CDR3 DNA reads TGTGCCATCAGTGAGTCGGGTGGCACCGGGGAGCTGTTTTTT.

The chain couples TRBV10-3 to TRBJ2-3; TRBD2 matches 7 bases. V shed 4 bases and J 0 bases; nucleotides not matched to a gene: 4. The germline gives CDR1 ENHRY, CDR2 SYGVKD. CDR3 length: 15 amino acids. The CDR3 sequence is CAISVGGGSTDTQYF. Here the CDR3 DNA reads TGTGCCATCAGTGTGGGGGGGGGGAGCACAGATACGCAGTATTTT.

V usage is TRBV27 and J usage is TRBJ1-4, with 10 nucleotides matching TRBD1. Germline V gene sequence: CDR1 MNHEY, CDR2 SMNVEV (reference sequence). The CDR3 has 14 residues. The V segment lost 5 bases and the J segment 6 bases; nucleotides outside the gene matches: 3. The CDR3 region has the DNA TGTGCCAGCAGTCGGACAGGGGGAGATGAAAAACTGTTTTTT. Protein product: CASSRTGGDEKLFF.

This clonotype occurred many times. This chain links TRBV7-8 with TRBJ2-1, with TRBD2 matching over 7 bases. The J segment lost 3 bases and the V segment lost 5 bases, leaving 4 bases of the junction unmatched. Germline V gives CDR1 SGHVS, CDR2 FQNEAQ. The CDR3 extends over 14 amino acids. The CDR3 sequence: CASSPGGVYNEQFF. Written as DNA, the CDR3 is TGTGCCAGCAGCCCGGGAGGCGTCTACAATGAGCAGTTCTTC.

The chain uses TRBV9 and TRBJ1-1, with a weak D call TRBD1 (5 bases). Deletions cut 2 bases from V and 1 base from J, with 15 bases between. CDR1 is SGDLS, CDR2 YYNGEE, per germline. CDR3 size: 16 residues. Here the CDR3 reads CASSVQGELGNTEAFF. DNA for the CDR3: TGTGCCAGCAGCGTGCAGGGCGAATTGGGGAACACTGAAGCTTTCTTT.

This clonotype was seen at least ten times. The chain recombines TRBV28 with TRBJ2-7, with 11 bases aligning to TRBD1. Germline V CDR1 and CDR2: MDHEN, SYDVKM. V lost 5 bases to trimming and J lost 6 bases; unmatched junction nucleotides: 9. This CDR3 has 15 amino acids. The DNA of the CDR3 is TGTGCCAGCAGTCTACCCGGACAGGGGGCGGGCGAGCAGTACTTC. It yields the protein CASSLPGQGAGEQYF.

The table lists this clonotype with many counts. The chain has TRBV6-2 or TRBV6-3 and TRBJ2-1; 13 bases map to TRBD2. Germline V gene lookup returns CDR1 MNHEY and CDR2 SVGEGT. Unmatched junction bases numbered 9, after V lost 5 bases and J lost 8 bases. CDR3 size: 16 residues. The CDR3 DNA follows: TGTGCCAGCAGTATCCCCGGGACTAGCGGGGCACATGAGCAGTTCTTC. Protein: CASSIPGTSGAHEQFF.